This T cell receptor beta chain is from a study of T cell responses to AZD1222 COVID-19 vaccine. Sequencing used immunoSEQ multiplex PCR; TCRdb keeps in-frame clones, though not all of them. The sample lists 120,000 to 150,000 clones; about 90% were seen once. Germline V gene lookup returns CDR1 MDHEN and CDR2 SYDVKM. With V trimmed by 5 bases and J by 0 bases, 8 bases remained unmatched. This CDR3 is built from 19 residues. Whole-study results and caveats: Only after the peak T cell response were repertoires sampled. Only five to seven AZD1222 recipients were seropositive at baseline. Targets within unmutated variant regions were reportedly found for nearly half of spike-specific TCRs. The breadth and depth of Spike-specific TCRs increased once two AZD1222 doses had been given.

This clone was seen a single time. Its matching antigen is unknown. The TCR was taken from an adult who received the MenACWY meningococcal vaccine as a control. This specimen consisted of peripheral blood, obtained 28 days after the second dose of the MenACWY control vaccine. This chain connects TRBV28 to TRBJ2-6; 12 bases align to TRBD2. In DNA form, the CDR3 reads TGTGCCAGCAGTAGGTCTAGCGGGAGGGCCCTCTCTGGGGCCAACGTCCTGACTTTC. Its translation: CASSRSSGRALSGANVLTF.